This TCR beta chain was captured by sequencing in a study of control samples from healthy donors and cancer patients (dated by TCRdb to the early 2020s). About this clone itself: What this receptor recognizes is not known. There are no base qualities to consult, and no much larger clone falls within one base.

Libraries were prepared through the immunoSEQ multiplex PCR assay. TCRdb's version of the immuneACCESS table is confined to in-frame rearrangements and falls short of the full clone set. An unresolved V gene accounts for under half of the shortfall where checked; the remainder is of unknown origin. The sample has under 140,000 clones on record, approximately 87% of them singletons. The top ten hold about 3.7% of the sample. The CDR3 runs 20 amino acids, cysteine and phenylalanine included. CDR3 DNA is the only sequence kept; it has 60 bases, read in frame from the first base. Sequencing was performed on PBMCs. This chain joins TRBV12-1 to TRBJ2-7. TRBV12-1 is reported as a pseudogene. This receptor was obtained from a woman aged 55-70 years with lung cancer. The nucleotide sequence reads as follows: TGTGCCAGCAGCTCCGGACGGCCGGGCAAGTTATCCCCATCCCTCTACGAGCAGTACTTC. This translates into CASSSGRPGKLSPSLYEQYF.